This record concerns one T cell receptor beta chain sequence. The data are from a study of blood T cell repertoires in COVID-19. The overall study: The study drew acute and convalescent COVID-19 samples from the United States, Italy and Spain. Sample material is recorded as cDNA or gDNA derived from T cells, B-cell-depleted T cells, or PBMCs.

Original methodology: Estimation of nucleated cell counts relied on the amplification of reference gene primers. Using immunoSEQ multiplex PCR, the repertoire was profiled, and TCRdb retains in-frame clones only, with some absent. D and trimming were read from the DNA, whereas the V and J calls and clone size are those reported in that table. The sample shows 250,000 to 300,000 clones, nearly 90% of them seen only once. While infection was still active, Seattle patients were enrolled and then followed longitudinally. The V and J ends lost 2 bases and 4 bases respectively, with 11 bases between them. Germline V lookup: CDR1 SQVTM, CDR2 ANQGSEA. CDR3 length equals 13 residues.

Material for sequencing was peripheral blood. The TCR sequence derives from an older woman with COVID-19, enrolled during active disease. The chain links TRBV29-1 to TRBJ1-1, with unresolved D. The CDR3 protein is CSVEFFGATEAFF. The CDR3 DNA follows: TGCAGCGTTGAATTTTTCGGTGCCACTGAAGCTTTCTTT.